The T cell receptor beta chain under discussion was sequenced for a study of Ad26.COV2.S vaccination and SARS-CoV-2 variants. Across the whole study: Intramuscularly, Ad26.COV2.S was given either once or twice, 56 days apart.

The CDR3 extends over 16 amino acids. Some clones are missing from TCRdb's copy, which holds only in-frame ones; the method was immunoSEQ multiplex PCR. In the table there are about 390,000 clones, 75% to 90% of which are singletons. Treatment indicated: around 19 received Ad26.COV2.S at low or high dose, single or two shots; about 5 received placebo; per-sample allocation not given. Day 63 after the first vaccine or placebo injection was the time point for sampling. The sequence derives from a person aged 18-60 years who received the Ad26.COV2.S COVID-19 vaccine or a placebo. Sequencing was performed on peripheral blood, taken in a trial of Ad26.COV2.S vaccine versus placebo. The V call is TRBV21-1, the J call TRBJ2-7; the DNA was not used to check the table's D call, TRBD1. TRBV21-1 is tagged as a pseudogene. The CDR3 protein is CASSASSGKHSYEQYF. CDR3 coding DNA: TGTGCCAGCAGCGCCTCTTCAGGGAAACACTCCTACGAGCAGTACTTC.